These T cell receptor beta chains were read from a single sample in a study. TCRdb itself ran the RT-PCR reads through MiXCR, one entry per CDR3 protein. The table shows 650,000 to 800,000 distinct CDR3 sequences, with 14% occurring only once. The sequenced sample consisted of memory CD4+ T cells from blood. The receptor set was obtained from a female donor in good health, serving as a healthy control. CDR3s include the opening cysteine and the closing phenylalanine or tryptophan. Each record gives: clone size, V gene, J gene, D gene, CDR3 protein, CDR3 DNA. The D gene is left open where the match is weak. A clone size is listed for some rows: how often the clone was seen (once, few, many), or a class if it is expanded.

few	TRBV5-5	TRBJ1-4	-	CASSFTSETREKLFF	TGTGCCAGCAGCTTTACATCGGAAACTAGGGAAAAACTGTTTTTT
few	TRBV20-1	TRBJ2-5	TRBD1	CSADRGVETQYF	TGCAGTGCGGACAGGGGAGTAGAGACCCAGTACTTC
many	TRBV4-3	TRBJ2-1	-	CASSHPGGTYNEQFF	TGCGCCAGCAGCCACCCTGGTGGGACCTACAATGAGCAGTTCTTC
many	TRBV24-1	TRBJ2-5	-	CATSDPSSPETQYF	TGTGCCACCAGTGATCCCAGCAGCCCAGAGACCCAGTACTTC
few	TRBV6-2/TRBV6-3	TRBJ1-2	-	CASSYSDRNGYTF	TGTGCCAGCAGTTACTCCGACAGAAATGGCTACACCTTC
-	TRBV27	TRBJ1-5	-	CASSLGYAGVGKPQHF	TGTGCCAGCAGTTTAGGGTATGCGGGGGTCGGAAAGCCCCAGCATTTT
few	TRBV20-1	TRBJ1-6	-	CSATQQDSPLHF	TGCAGTGCCACGCAACAAGATTCACCCCTCCACTTT
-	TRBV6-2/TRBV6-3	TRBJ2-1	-	CASIQDSLYNEQFF	TGTGCCAGCATTCAGGACAGCCTGTACAATGAGCAGTTCTTC
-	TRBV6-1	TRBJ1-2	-	CASGGANYGYTF	TGTGCCAGCGGGGGGGCTAACTATGGCTACACCTTC
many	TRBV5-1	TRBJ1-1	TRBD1	CASSSSGGNTEAFF	TGCGCCAGCAGCTCCTCAGGGGGCAACACTGAAGCTTTCTTT
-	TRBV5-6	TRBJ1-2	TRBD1	CASSYRGRVYGYTF	TGTGCCAGCAGCTACAGGGGGCGTGTCTATGGCTACACCTTC
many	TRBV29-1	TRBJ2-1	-	CSERDHYNEQFF	TGCAGCGAGAGGGACCACTACAATGAGCAGTTCTTC
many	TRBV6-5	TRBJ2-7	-	CASSWGGQSYEQYF	TGTGCCAGCAGTTGGGGGGGGCAGAGCTACGAGCAGTACTTC
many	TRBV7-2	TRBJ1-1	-	CASSLGRMNTEAFF	TGTGCCAGCAGTTTGGGGCGAATGAACACTGAAGCTTTCTTT
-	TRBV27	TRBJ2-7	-	CASSLKWAGHEQYF	TGTGCCAGCAGTTTAAAGTGGGCAGGGCACGAGCAGTACTTC
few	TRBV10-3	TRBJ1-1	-	CAITLQQGSNTEAFF	TGTGCCATCACCCTTCAACAGGGATCGAACACTGAAGCTTTCTTT
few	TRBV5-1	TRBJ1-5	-	CASSSGESPGPQHF	TGCGCCAGCAGCTCAGGGGAGAGCCCAGGGCCCCAGCATTTT
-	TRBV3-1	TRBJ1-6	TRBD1	CASSQPQGTNSPLHF	TGTGCCAGCAGCCAACCACAGGGGACGAATTCACCCCTCCACTTT
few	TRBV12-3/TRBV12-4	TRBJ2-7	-	CASSFRDSGFYEQYF	TGTGCCAGCAGTTTTCGGGACTCGGGGTTCTACGAGCAGTACTTC
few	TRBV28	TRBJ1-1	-	CASSWRGSEAFF	TGTGCCAGCAGTTGGCGCGGGTCTGAAGCTTTCTTT
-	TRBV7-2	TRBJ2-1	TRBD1	CASSYHGQGVDNEQFF	TGTGCCAGCAGCTACCACGGACAGGGCGTCGACAATGAGCAGTTCTTC
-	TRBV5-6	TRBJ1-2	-	CASSSSSGTGSGGYTF	TGTGCCAGCAGCTCCTCTTCCGGGACGGGAAGTGGTGGCTACACCTTC
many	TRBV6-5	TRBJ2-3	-	CASSYLRRTTQYF	TGTGCCAGCAGTTACCTCCGTAGGACCACGCAGTATTTT
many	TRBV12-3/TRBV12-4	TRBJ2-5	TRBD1	CASGQGTQETQYF	TGTGCCAGCGGACAGGGTACCCAAGAGACCCAGTACTTC
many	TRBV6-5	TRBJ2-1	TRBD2	CASRLAGVGSNNEQFF	TGTGCCAGCAGGCTAGCGGGAGTGGGTTCTAACAATGAGCAGTTCTTC
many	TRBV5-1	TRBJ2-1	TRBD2	CASSSARTSYNEQFF	TGCGCCAGCAGCTCCGCTCGGACTAGCTACAATGAGCAGTTCTTC
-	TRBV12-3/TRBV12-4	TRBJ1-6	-	CASSLGQAVSRPLHF	TGTGCCAGCAGTTTGGGGCAGGCCGTCAGTCGGCCCCTCCACTTT
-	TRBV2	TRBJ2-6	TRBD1	CASSGGQGNSGANVLTF	TGTGCCAGCAGTGGAGGACAGGGCAACTCTGGGGCCAACGTCCTGACTTTC
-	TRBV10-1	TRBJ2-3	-	CASSSAGFTDTQYF	TGCGCCAGCAGTTCCGCGGGTTTCACAGATACGCAGTATTTT
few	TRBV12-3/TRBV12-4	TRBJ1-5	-	CASSLNGGSQPQHF	TGTGCCAGCAGCCTAAATGGGGGCAGTCAGCCCCAGCATTTT
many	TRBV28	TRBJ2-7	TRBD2	CASSAGTRGEEQYF	TGTGCCAGCAGTGCCGGGACTAGAGGGGAGGAGCAGTACTTC
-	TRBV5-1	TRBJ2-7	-	CASSDNTYEQYF	TGCGCCAGCAGTGACAACACCTACGAGCAGTACTTC
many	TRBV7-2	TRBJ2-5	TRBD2	CASSKLAGGPRETQYF	TGTGCCAGCAGCAAACTAGCGGGGGGGCCGAGGGAGACCCAGTACTTC
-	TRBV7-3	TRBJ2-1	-	CASSLGGSVGNEQFF	TGTGCCAGCAGCTTGGGTGGTAGCGTCGGGAATGAGCAGTTCTTC
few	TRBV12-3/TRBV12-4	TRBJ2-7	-	CASSFQDGPYEQYF	TGTGCCAGCAGTTTCCAAGATGGGCCTTACGAGCAGTACTTC
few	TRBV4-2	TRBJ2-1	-	CASSQGREFESPYNEQFF	TGTGCCAGCAGCCAAGGTAGGGAATTTGAATCGCCCTACAATGAGCAGTTCTTC
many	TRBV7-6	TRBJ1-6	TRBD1	CASSQGTAENSPLHF	TGTGCCAGCAGCCAAGGGACAGCCGAGAATTCACCCCTCCACTTT
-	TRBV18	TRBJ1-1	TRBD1	CASSGFGTGVGTEAFF	TGTGCCAGCTCAGGTTTCGGGACAGGGGTCGGCACTGAAGCTTTCTTT
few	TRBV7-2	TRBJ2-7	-	CASSLTAVAYEQYF	TGTGCCAGCAGCTTAACGGCGGTAGCCTACGAGCAGTACTTC
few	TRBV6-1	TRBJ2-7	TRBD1	CASSEMDRATYEQYF	TGTGCCAGCAGTGAAATGGACAGGGCGACCTACGAGCAGTACTTC
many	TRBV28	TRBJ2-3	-	CASSPVDTDTQYF	TGTGCCAGCAGTCCCGTGGACACAGATACGCAGTATTTT